One TCR beta chain is described in this entry. This entry belongs to a study of blood T cell repertoires in COVID-19. Overall study: Acute-phase and convalescent COVID-19 samples originated in the United States, Italy and Spain. PBMCs, B-cell-depleted T cells, or T cells were the source of the cDNA or gDNA that made up the material.

Original processing methods: Nucleated cell counts were estimated from reference gene primer amplification. Repertoires were generated with immunoSEQ multiplex PCR, while TCRdb's copy carries only in-frame clones and drops some. That table is the source of V, J and clone size, and D and trimming were worked out from the DNA. Of hundreds of thousands of clones in the sample, around 88% were seen once. V gave up 5 bases and J gave up 5 bases; unmatched junction bases: 5. This CDR3 contains 13 residues. Germline CDR1 and CDR2: KGHSH and LQKENI. The chain joins TRBV18 to TRBJ2-5; 7 nucleotides line up with TRBD1. The receptor was derived from a man of 80 years or more with acute or convalescent COVID-19. The sequencing input was peripheral blood. The CDR3: CASSSGQRETQYF. The DNA of the CDR3 is TGTGCCAGCTCATCGGGACAGCGGGAGACCCAGTACTTC.